The clone carrying this T cell receptor beta chain was counted only a few times. Antigen specificity is unknown. The data stem from a study of blood T cells in healthy people across ages. The study's findings and limits: Age advanced and TCR beta diversity per million T cells fell, roughly linearly.

CDR1 and CDR2 from the germline V gene are SGHVS and FNYEAQ. The germline V and J ends were trimmed by 0 bases and 5 bases, with 8 bases remaining between them. CDR3 size: 14 residues. Next came a second PCR, run for about 7 to 12 cycles, which used a sample-barcoded 5' primer along with a J-beta primer mix. Each CDR3 protein is one row after TCRdb ran MiXCR on the 5' RACE reads. The table lists about 1.8 million distinct CDR3 sequences, around 50% of them singletons. What was sequenced was blood. This clonotype originated in a woman in her thirties or forties in good health. V is TRBV7-6 and J is TRBJ2-1; no reliable D call. The DNA of the CDR3 is TGTGCCAGCAGCTTAGCCCCCGCTAACAATGAGCAGTTCTTC. It encodes CASSLAPANNEQFF.